This TCR beta chain originates from a study of identifying expanded T cells in peripheral blood. V lost 4 bases, J lost 0 bases, and 7 bases lay in between. CDR1 is SNHLY, CDR2 FYNNEI, per germline. The CDR3 sequence is 14 residues long. Regarding this clone: What it recognizes is unknown.

Collection occurred without any documented infections or immune events in donors. This table comes from immunoSEQ multiplex PCR, and its TCRdb copy is limited to in-frame clones, with some not included. The table lists tens of thousands of clones, roughly 81% of them singletons. Regarding the study as a whole: Clone count variance between roughly 2-week samples rose with total template count.

Material: blood. This chain joins TRBV2 and TRBJ2-1, with unresolved D. This receptor was taken from a person between 18 and 69 years old in good health. Here the CDR3 DNA reads TGTGCCAGCAGTGTTATGAGCTCCTACAATGAGCAGTTCTTC. Amino acid sequence: CASSVMSSYNEQFF.